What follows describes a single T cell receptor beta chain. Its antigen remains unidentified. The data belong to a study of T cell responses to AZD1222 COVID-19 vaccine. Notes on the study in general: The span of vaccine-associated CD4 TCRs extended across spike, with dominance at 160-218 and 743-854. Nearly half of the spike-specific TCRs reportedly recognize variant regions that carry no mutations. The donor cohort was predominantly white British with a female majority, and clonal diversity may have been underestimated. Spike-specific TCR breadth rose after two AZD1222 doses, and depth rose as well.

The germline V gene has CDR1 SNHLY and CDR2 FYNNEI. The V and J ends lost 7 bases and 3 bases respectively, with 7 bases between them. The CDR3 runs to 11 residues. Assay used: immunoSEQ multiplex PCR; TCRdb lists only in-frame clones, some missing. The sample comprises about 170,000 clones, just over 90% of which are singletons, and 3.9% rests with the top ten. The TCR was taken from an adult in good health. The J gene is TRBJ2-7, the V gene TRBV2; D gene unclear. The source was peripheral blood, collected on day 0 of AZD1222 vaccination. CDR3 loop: CASTGFYEQYF. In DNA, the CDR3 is TGTGCCAGCACAGGCTTCTACGAGCAGTACTTC.